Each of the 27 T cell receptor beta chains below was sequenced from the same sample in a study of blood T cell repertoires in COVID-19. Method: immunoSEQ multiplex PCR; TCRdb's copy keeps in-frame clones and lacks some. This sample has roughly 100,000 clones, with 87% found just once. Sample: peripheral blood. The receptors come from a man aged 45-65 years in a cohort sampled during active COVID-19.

The CDR3 region has the DNA TGTGCCAGCAGCTTTCGCCTAGTAGCCGGGGAGCTGTTTTTT. Encoded protein: CASSFRLVAGELFF. V is TRBV11-2 and J is TRBJ2-2; D gene uncertain. The CDR3 contains 14 residues. The V end was cut by 3 bases, the J end by 6 bases, with 11 bases between. Germline CDR1 is SGHAT and CDR2 is FQNNGV.

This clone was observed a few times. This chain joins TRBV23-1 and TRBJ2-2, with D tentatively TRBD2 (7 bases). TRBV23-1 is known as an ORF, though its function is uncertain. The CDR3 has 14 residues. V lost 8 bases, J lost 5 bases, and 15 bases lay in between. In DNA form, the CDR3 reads TGCGCCAGCCGTGGGGGGGGCCTGACCGGGGAGCTGTTTTTT. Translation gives CASRGGGLTGELFF.

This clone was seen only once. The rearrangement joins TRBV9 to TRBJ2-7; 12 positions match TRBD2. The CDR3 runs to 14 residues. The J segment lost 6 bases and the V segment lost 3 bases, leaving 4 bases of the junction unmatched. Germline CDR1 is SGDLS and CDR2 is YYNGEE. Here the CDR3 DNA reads TGTGCCAGCAGCGCCGGGACTAGCGGGTTCGAGCAGTACTTC. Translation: CASSAGTSGFEQYF.

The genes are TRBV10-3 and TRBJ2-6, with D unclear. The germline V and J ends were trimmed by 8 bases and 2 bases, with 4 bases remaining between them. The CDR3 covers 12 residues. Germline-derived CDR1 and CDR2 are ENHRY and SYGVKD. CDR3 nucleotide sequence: TGTGCCATCTCGGCTGGGGCCAACGTCCTGACTTTC. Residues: CAISAGANVLTF.

CDR3 loop: CASSLSAGVNHEQYV. CDR3 coding DNA: TGTGCCAGCAGTTTATCAGCAGGGGTTAACCACGAGCAGTACGTC. The genes are TRBV28 and TRBJ2-7; possible D gene TRBD1, 6 bases. Trimming took off 1 base at V and 5 bases at J, with 15 bases between the two ends. The CDR3 length is 15 residues. Germline CDR1 reads MDHEN; CDR2 reads SYDVKM.

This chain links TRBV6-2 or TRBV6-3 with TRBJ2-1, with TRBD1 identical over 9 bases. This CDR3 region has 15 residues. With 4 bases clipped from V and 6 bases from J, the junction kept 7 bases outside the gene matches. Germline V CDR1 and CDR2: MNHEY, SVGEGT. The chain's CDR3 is CASSWTGDVSNEQFF. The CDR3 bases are TGTGCCAGCAGTTGGACAGGGGACGTTTCCAATGAGCAGTTCTTC.

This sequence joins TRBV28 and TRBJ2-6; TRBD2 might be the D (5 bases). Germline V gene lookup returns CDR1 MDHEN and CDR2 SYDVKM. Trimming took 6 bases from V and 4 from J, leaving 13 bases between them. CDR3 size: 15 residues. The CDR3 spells CASSQTGFGANVLTF. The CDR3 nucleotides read TGTGCCAGCAGCCAGACGGGGTTCGGGGCCAACGTCCTGACTTTC.

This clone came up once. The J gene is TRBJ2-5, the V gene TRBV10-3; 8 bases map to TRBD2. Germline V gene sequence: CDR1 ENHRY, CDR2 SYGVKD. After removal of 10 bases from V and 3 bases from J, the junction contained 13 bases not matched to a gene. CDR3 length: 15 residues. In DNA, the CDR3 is TGTGCCACACAACCGCGGGGGGCAAGTAAAGAGACCCAGTACTTC. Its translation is CATQPRGASKETQYF.

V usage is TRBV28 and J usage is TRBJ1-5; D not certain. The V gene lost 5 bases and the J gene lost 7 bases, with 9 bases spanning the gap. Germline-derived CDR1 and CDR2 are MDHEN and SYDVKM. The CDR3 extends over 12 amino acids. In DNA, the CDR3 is TGTGCCAGCAGTCCCCCGTTGCAGCCCCAGCATTTT. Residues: CASSPPLQPQHF.

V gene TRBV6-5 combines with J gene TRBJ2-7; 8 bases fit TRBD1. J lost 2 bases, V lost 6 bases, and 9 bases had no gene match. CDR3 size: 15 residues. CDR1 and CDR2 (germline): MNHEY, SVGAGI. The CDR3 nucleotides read TGTGCCAGCAGGGTCGGGACAGGTTTCGCCTACGAGCAGTACGTC. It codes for CASRVGTGFAYEQYV.

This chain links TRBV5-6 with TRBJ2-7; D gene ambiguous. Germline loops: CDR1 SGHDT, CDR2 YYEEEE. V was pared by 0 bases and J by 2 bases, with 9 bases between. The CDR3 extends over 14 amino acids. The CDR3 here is CASSLGPEAYEQYV. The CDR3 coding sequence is TGTGCCAGCAGCTTGGGCCCAGAGGCCTACGAGCAGTACGTC.

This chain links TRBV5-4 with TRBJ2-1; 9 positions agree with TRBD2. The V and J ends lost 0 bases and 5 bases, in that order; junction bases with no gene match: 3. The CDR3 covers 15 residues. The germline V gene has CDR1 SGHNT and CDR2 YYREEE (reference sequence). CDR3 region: CASSLGLAGNNEQFF. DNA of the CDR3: TGTGCCAGCAGCTTGGGTCTAGCGGGGAACAATGAGCAGTTCTTC.

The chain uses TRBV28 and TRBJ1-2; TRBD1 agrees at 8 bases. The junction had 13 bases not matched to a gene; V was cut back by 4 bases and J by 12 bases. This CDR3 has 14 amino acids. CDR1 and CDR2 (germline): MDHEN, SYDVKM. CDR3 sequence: CASSSGGISSQHTF. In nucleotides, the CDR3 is TGTGCCAGCAGTTCAGGGGGCATCTCTTCTCAGCACACCTTC.

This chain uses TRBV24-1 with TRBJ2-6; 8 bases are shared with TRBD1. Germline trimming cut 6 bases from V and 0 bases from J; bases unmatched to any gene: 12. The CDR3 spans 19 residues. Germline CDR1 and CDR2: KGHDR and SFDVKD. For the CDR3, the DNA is TGTGCCACCAGTTTAGGACAGGGACCTCTCATCTCTGGGGCCAACGTCCTGACTTTC. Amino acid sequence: CATSLGQGPLISGANVLTF.

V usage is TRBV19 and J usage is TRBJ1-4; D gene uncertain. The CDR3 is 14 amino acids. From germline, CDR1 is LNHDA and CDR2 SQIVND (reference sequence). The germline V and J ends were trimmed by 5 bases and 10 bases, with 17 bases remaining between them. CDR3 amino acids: CASSAGGGFGKLFF. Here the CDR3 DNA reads TGTGCCAGTAGTGCGGGAGGAGGGTTTGGAAAACTGTTTTTT. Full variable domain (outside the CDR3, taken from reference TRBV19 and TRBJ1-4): DGGITQSPKYLFRKEGQNVTLSCEQNLNHDAMYWYRQDPGQGLRLIYYSQIVNDFQKGDIAEGYSVSREKKESFPLTVTSAQKNPTAFYLCASSAGGGFGKLFFGSGTQLSVL.

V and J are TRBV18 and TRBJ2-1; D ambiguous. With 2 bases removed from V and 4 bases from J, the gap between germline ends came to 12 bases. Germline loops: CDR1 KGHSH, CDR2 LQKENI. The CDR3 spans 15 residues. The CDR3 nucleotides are TGTGCCAGCTCACCAGCCGCTCAGGTGTACAATGAGCAGTTCTTC. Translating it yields CASSPAAQVYNEQFF.

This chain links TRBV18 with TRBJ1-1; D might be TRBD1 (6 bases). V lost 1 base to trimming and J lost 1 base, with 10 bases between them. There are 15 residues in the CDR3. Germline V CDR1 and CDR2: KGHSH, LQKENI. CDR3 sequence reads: CASSPQDSENTEAFF. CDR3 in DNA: TGTGCCAGCTCACCACAGGACAGCGAGAACACTGAAGCTTTCTTT.

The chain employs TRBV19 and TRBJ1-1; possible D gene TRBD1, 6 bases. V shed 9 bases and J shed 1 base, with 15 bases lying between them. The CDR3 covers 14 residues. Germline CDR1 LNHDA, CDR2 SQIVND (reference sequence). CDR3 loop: CASQPGQTNTEAFF. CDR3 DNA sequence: TGTGCCAGCCAACCCGGACAGACGAACACTGAAGCTTTCTTT.

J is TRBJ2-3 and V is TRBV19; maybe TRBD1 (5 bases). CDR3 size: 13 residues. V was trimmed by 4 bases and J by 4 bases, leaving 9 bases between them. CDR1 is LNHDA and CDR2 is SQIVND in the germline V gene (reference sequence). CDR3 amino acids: CASSTIRADTQYF. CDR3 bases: TGTGCCAGTAGTACCATCAGGGCAGATACGCAGTATTTT.

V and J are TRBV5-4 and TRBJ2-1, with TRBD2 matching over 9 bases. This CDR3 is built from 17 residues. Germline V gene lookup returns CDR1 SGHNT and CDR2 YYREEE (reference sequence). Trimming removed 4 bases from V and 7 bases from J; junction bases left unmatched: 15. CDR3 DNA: TGTGCCAGCAGCCGGGGAGGCGCGGGGGGGTACCAGAATGAGCAGTTCTTC. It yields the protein CASSRGGAGGYQNEQFF.

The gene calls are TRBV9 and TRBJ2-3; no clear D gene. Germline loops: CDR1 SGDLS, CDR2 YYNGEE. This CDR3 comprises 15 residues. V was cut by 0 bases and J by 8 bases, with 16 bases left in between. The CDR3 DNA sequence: TGTGCCAGCAGCGTAGGCCAGGATGTGCCTGGTACGCAGTATTTT. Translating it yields CASSVGQDVPGTQYF.

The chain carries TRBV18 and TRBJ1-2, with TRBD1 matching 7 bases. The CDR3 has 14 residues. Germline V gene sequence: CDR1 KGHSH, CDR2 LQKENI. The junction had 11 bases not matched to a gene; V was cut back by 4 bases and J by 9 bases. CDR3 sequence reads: CASSLGTDPLSYTF. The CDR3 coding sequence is TGTGCCAGCTCACTAGGGACAGACCCTCTCAGCTACACCTTC.

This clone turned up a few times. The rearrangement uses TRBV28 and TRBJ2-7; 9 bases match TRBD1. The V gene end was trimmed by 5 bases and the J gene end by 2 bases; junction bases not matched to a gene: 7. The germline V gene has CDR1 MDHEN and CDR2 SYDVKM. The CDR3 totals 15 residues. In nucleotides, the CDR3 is TGTGCCAGCAGTCTGAGGACAGGGGTAGCCTACGAGCAGTACGTC. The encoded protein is CASSLRTGVAYEQYV.

Written as DNA, the CDR3 is TGTGCCAGCAGTGACCAGGGACAGACCCAAGAGACCCAGTACTTC. Amino acids: CASSDQGQTQETQYF. V is TRBV2 and J is TRBJ2-5, with 7 bases lining up with TRBD1. This CDR3 spans 15 amino acids. In germline, CDR1 is SNHLY, CDR2 FYNNEI. V gave up 3 bases and J gave up 1 base; unmatched junction bases: 5.

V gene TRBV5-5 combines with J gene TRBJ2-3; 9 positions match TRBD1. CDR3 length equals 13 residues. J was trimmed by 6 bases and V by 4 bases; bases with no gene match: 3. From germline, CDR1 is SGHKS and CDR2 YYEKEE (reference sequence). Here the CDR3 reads CASSPGTGDTQYF. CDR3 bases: TGTGCCAGCAGCCCCGGGACAGGGGATACGCAGTATTTT.

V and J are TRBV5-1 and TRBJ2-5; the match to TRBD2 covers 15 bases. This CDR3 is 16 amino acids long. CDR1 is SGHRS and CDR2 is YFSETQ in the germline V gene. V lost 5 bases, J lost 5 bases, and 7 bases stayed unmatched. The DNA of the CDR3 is TGCGCCAGCAGATACGGACTAGCGGGGGGGCAGGAGACCCAGTACTTC. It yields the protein CASRYGLAGGQETQYF.

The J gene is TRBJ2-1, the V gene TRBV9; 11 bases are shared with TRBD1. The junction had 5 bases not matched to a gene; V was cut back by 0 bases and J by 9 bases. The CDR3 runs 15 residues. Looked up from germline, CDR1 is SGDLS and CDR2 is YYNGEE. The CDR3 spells CASSVEGQGAFEQFF. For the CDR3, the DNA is TGTGCCAGCAGCGTAGAAGGACAGGGGGCGTTTGAGCAGTTCTTC.